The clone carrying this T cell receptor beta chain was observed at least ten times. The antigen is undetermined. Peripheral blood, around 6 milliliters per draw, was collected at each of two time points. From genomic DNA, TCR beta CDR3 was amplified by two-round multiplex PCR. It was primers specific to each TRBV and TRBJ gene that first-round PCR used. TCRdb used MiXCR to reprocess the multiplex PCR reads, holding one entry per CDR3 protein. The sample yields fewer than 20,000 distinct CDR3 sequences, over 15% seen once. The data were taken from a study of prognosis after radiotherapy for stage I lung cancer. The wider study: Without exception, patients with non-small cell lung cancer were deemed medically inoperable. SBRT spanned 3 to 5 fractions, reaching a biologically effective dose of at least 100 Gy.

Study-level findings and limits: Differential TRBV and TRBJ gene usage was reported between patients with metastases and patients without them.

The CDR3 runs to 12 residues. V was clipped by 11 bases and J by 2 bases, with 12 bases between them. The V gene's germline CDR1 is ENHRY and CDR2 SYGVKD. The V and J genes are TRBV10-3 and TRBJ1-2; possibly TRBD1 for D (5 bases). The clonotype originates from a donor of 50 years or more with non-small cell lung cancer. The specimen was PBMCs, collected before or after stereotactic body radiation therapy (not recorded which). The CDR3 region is CAPEDKNYGYTF. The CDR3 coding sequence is TGTGCCCCCGAGGACAAGAACTATGGCTACACCTTC.